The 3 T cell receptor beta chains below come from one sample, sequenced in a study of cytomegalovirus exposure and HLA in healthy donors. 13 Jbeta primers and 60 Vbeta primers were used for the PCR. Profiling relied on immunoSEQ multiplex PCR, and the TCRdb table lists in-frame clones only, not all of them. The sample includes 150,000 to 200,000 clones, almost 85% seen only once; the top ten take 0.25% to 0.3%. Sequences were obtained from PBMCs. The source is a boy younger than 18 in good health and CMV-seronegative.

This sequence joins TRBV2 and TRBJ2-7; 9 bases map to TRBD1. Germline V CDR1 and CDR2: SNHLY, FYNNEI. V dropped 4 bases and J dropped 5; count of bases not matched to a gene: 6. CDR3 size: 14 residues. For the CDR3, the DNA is TGTGCCAGCAGTGGCGCCGGGACAGGGAACGAGCAGTACTTC. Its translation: CASSGAGTGNEQYF.

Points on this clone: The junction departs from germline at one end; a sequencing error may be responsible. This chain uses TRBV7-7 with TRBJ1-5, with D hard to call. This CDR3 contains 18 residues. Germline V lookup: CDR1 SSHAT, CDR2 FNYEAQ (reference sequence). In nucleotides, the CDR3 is TGTGCTAGCAGCCCTGGATTTGGCGAGGTGGTTTTCAATCAGCCCCAGCATTTT. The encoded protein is CASSPGFGEVVFNQPQHF.

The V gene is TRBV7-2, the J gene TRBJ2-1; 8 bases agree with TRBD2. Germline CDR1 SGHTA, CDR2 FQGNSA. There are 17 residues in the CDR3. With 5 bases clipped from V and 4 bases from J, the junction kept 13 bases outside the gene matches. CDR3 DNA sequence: TGTGCCAGCAGCCGGGGGGGGTATAGTCCCATATACAATGAGCAGTTCTTC. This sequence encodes CASSRGGYSPIYNEQFF.